The rows below give T cell receptor beta chains drawn from one sample of a study of post-analysis software for immune sequencing data. TCRdb used MiXCR to reprocess the PCR reads, holding one entry per CDR3 protein. Of about 540,000 distinct CDR3 sequences in the sample, around 34% are singletons; the top ten hold 6%. The specimen was blood. Receptors originate from a girl under 18 with multiple sclerosis. Each CDR3 is given with its conserved first and last residue. The order of the fields is D gene, V gene, J gene, clone size, CDR3 protein, CDR3 DNA. D genes are given only for firm matches. Expanded clones get a size class; other rows say once, few or many, or leave the size out.

NA,TRBV5-1,TRBJ2-3,few,CASSVRDLSTDTQYF,TGCGCCAGCAGCGTCCGGGACCTGAGCACAGATACGCAGTATTTT
NA,TRBV2,TRBJ2-5,NA,CASSEGTYQETQYF,TGTGCCAGCAGTGAGGGGACCTATCAAGAGACCCAGTACTTC
NA,TRBV27,TRBJ2-1,NA,CASSRPLDYNEQFF,TGTGCCAGCTCCCGGCCTTTGGACTACAATGAGCAGTTCTTC
NA,TRBV20-1,TRBJ1-5,NA,CSAPDPVSNQPQHF,TGCAGTGCCCCCGACCCCGTTAGCAATCAGCCCCAGCATTTT
NA,TRBV9,TRBJ2-1,few,CASSPRRGDNEQFF,TGTGCCAGCAGCCCCAGGCGGGGAGACAATGAGCAGTTCTTC
TRBD1,TRBV4-1,TRBJ1-1,NA,CASSQDRDRPTLNTEAFF,TGCGCCAGCAGCCAAGATCGGGACAGACCTACTTTGAACACTGAAGCTTTCTTT
NA,TRBV4-1,TRBJ2-4,NA,CASSQTGKNIQYF,TGCGCCAGCAGCCAAACTGGGAAAAACATTCAGTACTTC
TRBD1,TRBV18,TRBJ1-2,NA,CASSQDRWDGYIF,TGTGCCAGCTCTCAGGACAGGTGGGACGGCTACATCTTC
NA,TRBV6-6,TRBJ2-5,few,CASSYHGSETQYF,TGTGCCAGCAGTTACCACGGGAGTGAGACCCAGTACTTC
NA,TRBV29-1,TRBJ2-1,few,CSVWRNEQFF,TGCAGCGTCTGGAGGAATGAGCAGTTCTTC
NA,TRBV5-1,TRBJ2-3,NA,CASSLAWSPPKDTQYF,TGCGCCAGCAGCTTGGCCTGGTCTCCCCCGAAAGATACGCAGTATTTT
NA,TRBV15,TRBJ2-3,NA,CATSKAGGADTQYF,TGTGCCACCAGCAAGGCGGGTGGGGCAGATACGCAGTATTTT
TRBD1,TRBV6-5,TRBJ1-2,few,CASTTTGGTYYGYTF,TGTGCCAGCACCACGACAGGGGGGACTTACTATGGCTACACCTTC
NA,TRBV2,TRBJ1-4,few,CASITGTREKLFF,TGTGCCAGCATTACCGGGACTCGCGAAAAACTGTTTTTT
NA,TRBV24-1,TRBJ2-2,NA,CATSGTRGGELFF,TGTGCCACCAGTGGTACCAGGGGCGGGGAGCTGTTTTTT
NA,TRBV28,TRBJ2-3,few,CASSLGTKVDTQYF,TGTGCCAGCAGTTTGGGGACAAAGGTAGATACGCAGTATTTT
NA,TRBV6-6,TRBJ2-5,few,CASSYTDSRETQYF,TGTGCCAGCAGTTACACCGACAGCAGGGAGACCCAGTACTTC
TRBD2,TRBV24-1,TRBJ2-1,few,CATSDASSGAYNEQFF,TGTGCCACCAGTGATGCTTCTAGCGGGGCATACAATGAGCAGTTCTTC
TRBD2,TRBV2,TRBJ2-1,once,CASSGRGRGAGNEQFF,TGTGCCAGCAGTGGCCGGGGGAGGGGCGCTGGCAATGAGCAGTTCTTC
TRBD2,TRBV3-1,TRBJ2-1,NA,CASSYGSGGACEQFF,TGTGCCAGCAGCTACGGTAGCGGGGGGGCCTGTGAGCAGTTCTTC
TRBD1,TRBV19,TRBJ1-1,NA,CASSTRPQGTAAEAFF,TGTGCCAGTAGTACGAGACCACAGGGGACCGCCGCTGAAGCTTTCTTT
TRBD2,TRBV4-1,TRBJ2-1,few,CASSPLTSGGGNEQFF,TGCGCCAGCAGCCCGCTGACTAGCGGGGGGGGCAATGAGCAGTTCTTC
NA,TRBV5-1,TRBJ1-5,NA,CASSPGASNSNQPQHF,TGCGCCAGCAGCCCCGGGGCCAGTAATAGCAATCAGCCCCAGCATTTT
TRBD2,TRBV7-3,TRBJ2-1,NA,CASSLGTTNNEQFF,TGTGCCAGCAGCTTAGGGACTACTAATAATGAGCAGTTCTTC
NA,TRBV6-5,TRBJ1-1,NA,CASSRDRTEAFF,TGTGCCAGCAGCCGGGACCGCACTGAAGCTTTCTTT
TRBD2,TRBV20-1,TRBJ2-5,NA,CSAQAGIPYQETQYF,TGCAGTGCTCAAGCGGGGATACCGTACCAAGAGACCCAGTACTTC
NA,TRBV28,TRBJ2-4,NA,CATKGSSGGIQYF,TGTGCCACCAAAGGGTCCTCTGGGGGCATTCAGTACTTC
NA,TRBV7-2,TRBJ2-2,NA,CASADVAVYTGELFF,TGTGCCAGCGCAGACGTGGCTGTGTACACCGGGGAGCTGTTTTTT
NA,TRBV29-1,TRBJ2-4,NA,CSVEDRPPGVRNIQYF,TGCAGCGTTGAAGATAGGCCCCCAGGGGTGCGAAACATTCAGTACTTC
TRBD1,TRBV5-1,TRBJ2-7,NA,CASSSGQPFGYEQYF,TGCGCCAGCAGCTCGGGACAGCCCTTCGGCTACGAGCAGTACTTC
TRBD2,TRBV20-1,TRBJ2-3,NA,CSASGLAGGGSQYF,TGCAGTGCTAGTGGGCTAGCGGGGGGGGGTTCGCAGTATTTT
TRBD2,TRBV13,TRBJ2-7,few,CASSPRTSGEYEQYF,TGTGCCAGCAGCCCCCGGACTAGCGGGGAATACGAGCAGTACTTC
NA,TRBV7-9,TRBJ2-3,NA,CASSQALSTDTQYF,TGTGCCAGCAGCCAGGCACTCAGCACAGATACGCAGTATTTT
NA,TRBV4-2,TRBJ1-1,NA,CASSQLEADTEAFF,TGTGCCAGCAGCCAACTAGAGGCGGACACTGAAGCTTTCTTT
TRBD2,TRBV25-1,TRBJ2-1,few,CASSARLAGGMGEQFF,TGTGCCAGCAGTGCTCGATTAGCGGGGGGGATGGGTGAGCAGTTCTTC
NA,TRBV4-2,TRBJ2-1,NA,CASDNYNEQFF,TGTGCCAGTGACAACTACAATGAGCAGTTCTTC
TRBD2,TRBV12-3/TRBV12-4,TRBJ2-1,NA,CVSSFNSGGPPKQFF,TGTGTCAGCAGTTTTAATAGCGGGGGGCCCCCAAAGCAGTTCTTC
TRBD2,TRBV9,TRBJ2-7,NA,CASSVGPGAGGSYEQYF,TGTGCCAGCAGCGTAGGTCCTGGAGCGGGGGGCTCCTACGAGCAGTACTTC
TRBD1,TRBV20-1,TRBJ2-5,NA,CSAREQGEETQYF,TGCAGTGCTAGAGAGCAGGGGGAAGAGACCCAGTACTTC
NA,TRBV7-8,TRBJ2-1,NA,CASSSQTSYNEQFF,TGTGCCAGCAGCTCCCAAACTAGCTACAATGAGCAGTTCTTC
NA,TRBV20-1,TRBJ1-1,NA,CSASVGRTANTEAFF,TGCAGTGCGAGCGTTGGCCGTACAGCGAACACTGAAGCTTTCTTT
NA,TRBV29-1,TRBJ2-1,many,CSVDRGAYNEQFF,TGCAGCGTTGACAGGGGGGCCTACAATGAGCAGTTCTTC
NA,TRBV5-5,TRBJ2-5,NA,CASSLEAETQYF,TGTGCCAGCAGCTTGGAGGCAGAGACCCAGTACTTC
NA,TRBV7-2,TRBJ2-5,NA,CASSLGHSRNLETQYF,TGTGCCAGCAGCTTAGGCCACTCTAGGAATCTGGAGACCCAGTACTTC
TRBD2,TRBV7-9,TRBJ2-3,few,CASSFGLAGGLWTDTQYF,TGTGCCAGCAGCTTTGGACTAGCGGGGGGGCTATGGACAGATACGCAGTATTTT
TRBD2,TRBV29-1,TRBJ2-3,few,CSVIAGSTDTQYF,TGCAGCGTAATAGCGGGAAGCACAGATACGCAGTATTTT
NA,TRBV20-1,TRBJ1-2,few,CSASSGAGGYTF,TGCAGTGCTAGTTCGGGGGCGGGGGGCTACACCTTC
NA,TRBV12-5,TRBJ2-1,many,CASRGPTYNEQFF,TGTGCTAGTAGGGGTCCTACTTACAATGAGCAGTTCTTC
TRBD2,TRBV9,TRBJ2-1,NA,CASSRTGTSGGREQFF,TGTGCCAGCAGCAGGACCGGGACTAGCGGGGGCCGGGAGCAGTTCTTC
TRBD1,TRBV20-1,TRBJ1-4,NA,CSASGRGQGSCEKLFF,TGCAGTGCTAGCGGACGCGGACAGGGGTCTTGTGAAAAACTGTTTTTT
NA,TRBV5-1,TRBJ1-4,few,CASSLAVGISTNEKLFF,TGCGCCAGCAGCTTGGCCGTTGGGATTTCAACTAATGAAAAACTGTTTTTT
TRBD2,TRBV11-2,TRBJ2-1,few,CASSLDRTRTAQFF,TGTGCCAGCAGCTTAGATCGGACTAGGACCGCGCAGTTCTTC
NA,TRBV7-3,TRBJ2-5,few,CASSQGGGNQETQYF,TGTGCCAGCAGCCAGGGAGGGGGGAACCAAGAGACCCAGTACTTC
TRBD1,TRBV15,TRBJ1-2,NA,CATSRDRQGAGYGYTF,TGTGCCACCAGCAGAGACCGACAGGGTGCGGGCTATGGCTACACCTTC
TRBD1,TRBV11-2,TRBJ2-1,NA,CASSFPWNRDSYNEQFF,TGTGCCAGCAGCTTCCCTTGGAACCGGGACAGCTACAATGAGCAGTTCTTC